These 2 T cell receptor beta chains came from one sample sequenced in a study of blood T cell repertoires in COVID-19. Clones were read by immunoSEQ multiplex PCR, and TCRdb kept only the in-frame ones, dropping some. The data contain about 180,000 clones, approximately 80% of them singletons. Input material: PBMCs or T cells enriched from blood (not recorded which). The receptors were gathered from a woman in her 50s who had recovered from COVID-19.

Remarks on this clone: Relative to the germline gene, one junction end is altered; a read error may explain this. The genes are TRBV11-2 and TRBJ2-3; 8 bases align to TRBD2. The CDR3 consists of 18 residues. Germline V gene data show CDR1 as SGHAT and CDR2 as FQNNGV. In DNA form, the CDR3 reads TGTGCCCGCAGCTCGGGGGGGACGGCGGGGGCTTACACAGATACGCAGTATTTT. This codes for CARSSGGTAGAYTDTQYF.

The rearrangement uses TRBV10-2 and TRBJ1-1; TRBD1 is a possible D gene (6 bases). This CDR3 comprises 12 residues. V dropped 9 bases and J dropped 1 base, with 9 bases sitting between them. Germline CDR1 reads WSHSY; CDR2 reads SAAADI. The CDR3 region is CARVGANTEAFF. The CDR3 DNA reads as TGCGCCAGGGTGGGGGCGAACACTGAAGCTTTCTTT.